Below are 25 T cell receptor beta chains sequenced from a single sample in a study of OX40 agonist ivuxolimab in advanced cancers. Sequencing used immunoSEQ multiplex PCR; TCRdb keeps in-frame clones, though not all of them. The table lists about 94,000 clones, approximately 94% of them singletons. The specimen was CD4+ or CD8+ T cells sorted from blood, collected in a trial of the OX40 agonist ivuxolimab. Every receptor here comes from an adult with an advanced solid tumor such as melanoma, head and neck, liver or kidney cancer.

The chain carries TRBV19 and TRBJ1-1; D not resolved. CDR3 size: 15 residues. Looked up from germline, CDR1 is LNHDA and CDR2 is SQIVND (reference sequence). V dropped 3 bases and J dropped 1 base, with 12 bases sitting between them. CDR3 DNA: TGTGCCAGTAGTATCGGGAGGCAGGCGAACACTGAAGCTTTCTTT. Its protein product is CASSIGRQANTEAFF. Filled out from reference TRBV19 and TRBJ1-1, the complete variable domain reads DGGITQSPKYLFRKEGQNVTLSCEQNLNHDAMYWYRQDPGQGLRLIYYSQIVNDFQKGDIAEGYSVSREKKESFPLTVTSAQKNPTAFYLCASSIGRQANTEAFFGQGTRLTVV.

The rearrangement links TRBV12-5 to TRBJ1-1; D not certain. This CDR3 has 13 residues. V dropped 5 bases and J dropped 7 bases, with 14 bases sitting between them. The germline V gene encodes CDR1 LGHNT and CDR2 FRNRAP. This chain's CDR3 is CASGAWEGSEAFF. The DNA of the CDR3 is TGTGCTAGTGGTGCCTGGGAGGGTAGTGAAGCTTTCTTT.

The chain uses TRBV2 and TRBJ1-4; D remains unclear. Trimming cost V 5 bases and J 5 bases, with 12 bases left between them. The CDR3 is 14 residues long. CDR1 and CDR2 from the germline V gene are SNHLY and FYNNEI. CDR3 protein: CASSQLSRNEKLFF. CDR3 nucleotide sequence: TGTGCCAGCAGTCAACTGAGTCGAAATGAAAAACTGTTTTTT.

The V call is TRBV18, the J call TRBJ2-6; 7 nucleotides match TRBD1. This CDR3 has 20 amino acids. After removal of 3 bases from V and 0 bases from J, the junction contained 14 bases not matched to a gene. Germline V gene lookup returns CDR1 KGHSH and CDR2 LQKENI. In nucleotides, the CDR3 is TGTGCCAGCTCACCCGGGACAGCGCGAGCAACCGGCTCTGGGGCCAACGTCCTGACTTTC. It is translated as CASSPGTARATGSGANVLTF.

The chain joins TRBV9 to TRBJ2-1; 10 positions agree with TRBD2. Unmatched junction bases numbered 5, after V lost 4 bases and J lost 7 bases. Germline-derived CDR1 and CDR2 are SGDLS and YYNGEE. The CDR3 is made up of 14 amino acids. In nucleotides, the CDR3 is TGTGCCAGCAGCCTCACTAGCGGGGCAAATGAGCAGTTCTTC. It translates to CASSLTSGANEQFF.

For the CDR3, the DNA is TGTGCCAGCAGCCCCAGGGTGTGGGACACTGAAGCTTTCTTT. This sequence encodes CASSPRVWDTEAFF. This rearrangement joins TRBV28 to TRBJ1-1; possible D gene TRBD1, 5 bases. The CDR3 runs to 14 residues. Germline CDR1 and CDR2: MDHEN and SYDVKM. Trimming took off 6 bases at V and 3 bases at J, with 14 bases between the two ends.

The chain joins TRBV29-1 to TRBJ2-1; D remains ambiguous. The germline gives CDR1 SQVTM, CDR2 ANQGSEA. The CDR3 is made up of 11 amino acids. Deletions cut 4 bases from V and 8 bases from J, with 9 bases between. The CDR3 loop reads CSVVWYDEQFF. The CDR3 region has the DNA TGCAGCGTTGTTTGGTACGATGAGCAGTTCTTC.

V usage is TRBV7-9 and J usage is TRBJ2-2, with D perhaps TRBD1 (6 bases). Germline V CDR1 and CDR2: SEHNR, FQNEAQ (reference sequence). The CDR3 is 15 residues long. Trimming shortened V by 4 bases and J by 6 bases, and 15 bases separated the two germline ends. CDR3 sequence: CASSSPRQVAGELFF. CDR3 nucleotide sequence: TGTGCCAGCAGCTCACCCCGACAGGTTGCCGGGGAGCTGTTTTTT.

In this sample, this clone turned up once. The CDR3: CASSRAANQPQHF. For the CDR3, the DNA is TGTGCCAGCAGCAGGGCAGCGAATCAGCCCCAGCATTTT. The V and J genes are TRBV7-2 and TRBJ1-5; no firm D call. This CDR3 has 13 amino acids. Trimming removed 5 bases from V and 4 bases from J, with 9 bases in between. The germline V gene encodes CDR1 SGHTA and CDR2 FQGNSA.

This chain uses TRBV7-8 with TRBJ1-1; D is undetermined. CDR1 and CDR2 from the germline V gene are SGHVS and FQNEAQ. The V end lost 5 bases, the J end lost 6 bases, and 10 bases lay between the germline ends. The CDR3 is made up of 12 amino acids. Here the CDR3 reads CASSLPRAEAFF. CDR3 coding DNA: TGTGCCAGCAGCCTCCCACGGGCTGAAGCTTTCTTT. Complete variable domain (other parts from reference TRBV7-8 and TRBJ1-1): GAGVSQSPRYKVAKRGQDVALRCDPISGHVSLFWYQQALGQGPEFLTYFQNEAQLDKSGLPSDRFFAERPEGSVSTLKIQRTQQEDSAVYLCASSLPRAEAFFGQGTRLTVV.

This rearrangement joins TRBV18 to TRBJ2-1, with D tentatively TRBD2 (6 bases). The V gene lost 4 bases and the J gene lost 7 bases, with 17 bases spanning the gap. The germline V gene has CDR1 KGHSH and CDR2 LQKENI. The CDR3 has 15 amino acids. In DNA form, the CDR3 reads TGTGCCAGCTCACTAATCGGGGGTAATGGAAATGAGCAGTTCTTC. This translates into CASSLIGGNGNEQFF.

V and J are TRBV6-5 and TRBJ2-7; unclear D gene. The V gene lost 3 bases and the J gene lost 2 bases, with 8 bases spanning the gap. The V gene's germline CDR1 is MNHEY and CDR2 SVGAGI. CDR3 length: 13 residues. CDR3 amino acids: CASSYGVTYEQYF. CDR3 DNA sequence: TGTGCCAGCAGTTATGGAGTGACCTACGAGCAGTACTTC.

The genes are TRBV4-2 and TRBJ2-7; possibly TRBD2 for D (6 bases). This CDR3 comprises 13 residues. V lost 0 bases and J 7 bases, leaving 10 bases between the germline ends. Germline V CDR1 and CDR2: LGHNA, YNFKEQ. CDR3 in amino acids: CASSQDVAGEQYF. CDR3 bases: TGTGCCAGCAGCCAAGATGTTGCGGGAGAGCAGTACTTC.

The chain combines TRBV2 with TRBJ2-7; no definite D call. Deletions cut 1 base from V and 3 bases from J, with 7 bases between. Germline CDR1 and CDR2: SNHLY and FYNNEI. This CDR3 is built from 13 residues. CDR3 nucleotides: TGTGCCAGCAGTGAAGGAGTAGTCTACGAGCAGTACTTC. As protein: CASSEGVVYEQYF.

The genes are TRBV18 and TRBJ2-1; 12 nucleotides align to TRBD2. Looked up from germline, CDR1 is KGHSH and CDR2 is LQKENI. V shed 1 base, J shed 2 bases, and the junction held 0 bases outside the gene matches. This CDR3 has 16 amino acids. The CDR3: CASSPRTSGTYNEQFF. In DNA form, the CDR3 reads TGTGCCAGCTCACCACGGACTAGCGGGACCTACAATGAGCAGTTCTTC.

The chain couples TRBV5-6 to TRBJ1-5; 7 nucleotides match TRBD1. This CDR3 is built from 13 residues. Germline CDR1 reads SGHDT; CDR2 reads YYEEEE. V shed 4 bases and J 6 bases; nucleotides not matched to a gene: 4. The CDR3: CASSPNRGQPQHF. In nucleotides, the CDR3 is TGTGCCAGCAGCCCGAACAGGGGTCAGCCCCAGCATTTT.

The chain carries TRBV9 and TRBJ1-2, with TRBD1 identical over 9 bases. From germline, CDR1 is SGDLS and CDR2 YYNGEE. V shed 4 bases, J shed 4 bases, and the junction held 8 bases outside the gene matches. The length of the CDR3 is 15 residues. The CDR3 DNA reads as TGTGCCAGCAGCCCATTGGGACAGGGCACCTATGGCTACACCTTC. It translates to CASSPLGQGTYGYTF.

This chain links TRBV18 with TRBJ1-2; D is undetermined. CDR1 is KGHSH and CDR2 is LQKENI in the germline V gene. V lost 5 bases, J lost 1 base, and 8 bases lay in between. The CDR3 sequence is 13 residues long. CDR3 bases: TGTGCCAGCTCATCGGACGTTAACTATGGCTACACCTTC. It yields the protein CASSSDVNYGYTF.

V usage is TRBV19 and J usage is TRBJ1-5, with a tentative D call TRBD1 (6 bases). The V end lost 1 base, the J end lost 1 base, and 8 bases lay between the germline ends. Looked up from germline, CDR1 is LNHDA and CDR2 is SQIVND (reference sequence). There are 15 residues in the CDR3. In DNA form, the CDR3 reads TGTGCCAGTAGTATAGGCAGGGGAAGCAATCAGCCCCAGCATTTT. This codes for CASSIGRGSNQPQHF.

This chain joins TRBV6-5 and TRBJ2-7; TRBD1 aligns across 9 bases. Germline V lookup: CDR1 MNHEY, CDR2 SVGAGI. The CDR3 is 16 amino acids. The junction had 10 bases not matched to a gene; V was cut back by 4 bases and J by 3 bases. The CDR3 DNA reads TGTGCCAGCAGTTTAGCAGGGGGACAGGGTATCTACGAGCAGTACTTC. It is translated as CASSLAGGQGIYEQYF.

The chain employs TRBV28 and TRBJ2-3; D is possibly TRBD1 (6 bases). The germline V gene has CDR1 MDHEN and CDR2 SYDVKM. Trimming removed 4 bases at V and 1 base at J, with 15 bases between. The CDR3 extends over 16 amino acids. In nucleotides, the CDR3 is TGTGCCAGCAGTTCCCCGATGGGGGCCCGCACAGATACGCAGTATTTT. It codes for CASSSPMGARTDTQYF.

This chain joins TRBV27 and TRBJ2-3; D uncertain. Germline V lookup: CDR1 MNHEY, CDR2 SMNVEV (reference sequence). Trimming took 4 bases from V and 8 from J, leaving 10 bases between them. This CDR3 has 12 amino acids. As DNA, the CDR3 is TGTGCCAGCAGTTCTCCTCATGGTACGCAGTATTTT. This sequence encodes CASSSPHGTQYF.

This sequence joins TRBV5-8 and TRBJ1-1; unclear D gene. The germline V gene encodes CDR1 SGHTS and CDR2 YDEGEE. The CDR3 length is 15 residues. V lost 2 bases to trimming and J lost 1 base, with 12 bases between them. The CDR3 nucleotides read TGTGCCAGCAGCTTAGGCGCAGGACGGAACACTGAAGCTTTCTTT. Translation gives CASSLGAGRNTEAFF. Drawing the rest from reference TRBV5-8 and TRBJ1-1, the complete variable domain is EAGVTQSPTHLIKTRGQQATLRCSPISGHTSVYWYQQALGLGLQFLLWYDEGEERNRGNFPPRFSGRQFPNYSSELNVNALELEDSALYLCASSLGAGRNTEAFFGQGTRLTVV.

This chain links TRBV5-1 with TRBJ2-4; D possibly uses TRBD1 or TRBD2 (5 bases each). Germline V gives CDR1 SGHRS, CDR2 YFSETQ. The length of the CDR3 is 15 residues. Trimming left V 1 base short and J 7 bases short, with 15 bases between. In nucleotides, the CDR3 is TGCGCCAGCAGCTTGTTGGGGGTGGTAGGGAACATTCAGTACTTC. Its translation: CASSLLGVVGNIQYF.

This clone was counted a single time. The J gene is TRBJ1-1, the V gene TRBV7-2; D not certain. Germline-derived CDR1 and CDR2 are SGHTA and FQGNSA. The CDR3 runs to 14 residues. Trimming pared 2 bases from V and 1 base from J, leaving 8 bases between. DNA of the CDR3: TGTGCCAGCAGCTTACTTGTTACGAACACTGAAGCTTTCTTT. This encodes CASSLLVTNTEAFF.